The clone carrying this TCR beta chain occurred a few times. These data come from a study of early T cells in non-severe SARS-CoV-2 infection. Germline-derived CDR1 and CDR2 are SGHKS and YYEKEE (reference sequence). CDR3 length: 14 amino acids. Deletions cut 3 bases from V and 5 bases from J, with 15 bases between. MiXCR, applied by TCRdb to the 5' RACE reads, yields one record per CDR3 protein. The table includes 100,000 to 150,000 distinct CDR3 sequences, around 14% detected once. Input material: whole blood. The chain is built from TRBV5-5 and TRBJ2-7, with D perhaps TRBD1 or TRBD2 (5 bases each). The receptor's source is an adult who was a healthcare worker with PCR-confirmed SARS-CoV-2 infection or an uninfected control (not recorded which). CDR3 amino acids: CASSSYGLRDEQYF. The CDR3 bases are TGTGCCAGCAGCTCGTATGGACTCAGGGACGAGCAGTACTTC. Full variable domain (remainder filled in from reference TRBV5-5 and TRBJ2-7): DAGVTQSPTHLIKTRGQQVTLRCSPISGHKSVSWYQQVLGQGPQFIFQYYEKEERGRGNFPDRFSARQFPNYSSELNVNALLLGDSALYLCASSSYGLRDEQYFGPGTRLTVT.